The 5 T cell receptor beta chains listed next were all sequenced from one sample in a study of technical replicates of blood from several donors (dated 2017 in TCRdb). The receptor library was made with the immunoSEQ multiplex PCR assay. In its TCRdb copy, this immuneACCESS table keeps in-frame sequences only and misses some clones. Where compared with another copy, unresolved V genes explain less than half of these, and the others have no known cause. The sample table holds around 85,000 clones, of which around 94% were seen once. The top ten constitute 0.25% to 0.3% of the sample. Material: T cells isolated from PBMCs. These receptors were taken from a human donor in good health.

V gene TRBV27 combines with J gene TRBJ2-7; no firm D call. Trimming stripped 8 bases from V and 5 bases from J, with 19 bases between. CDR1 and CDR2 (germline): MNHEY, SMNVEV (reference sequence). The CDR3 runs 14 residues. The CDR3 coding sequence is TGTGCCAGCGCCTCAGAGTCCCCGAGCGACGAGCAGTACTTC. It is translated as CASASESPSDEQYF.

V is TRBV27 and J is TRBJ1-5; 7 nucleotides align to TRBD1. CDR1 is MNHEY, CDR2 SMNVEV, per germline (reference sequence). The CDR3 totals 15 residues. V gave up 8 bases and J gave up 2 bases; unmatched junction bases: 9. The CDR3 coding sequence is TGTGCCAGCCAGTTAGGGGGCATGGGCAATCAGCCCCAGCATTTT. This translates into CASQLGGMGNQPQHF.

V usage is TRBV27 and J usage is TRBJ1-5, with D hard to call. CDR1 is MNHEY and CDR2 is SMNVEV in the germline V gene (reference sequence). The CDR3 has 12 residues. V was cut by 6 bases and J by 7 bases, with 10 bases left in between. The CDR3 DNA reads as TGTGCCAGCAGCCACGGCGGGCAGCCCCAGCATTTT. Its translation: CASSHGGQPQHF.

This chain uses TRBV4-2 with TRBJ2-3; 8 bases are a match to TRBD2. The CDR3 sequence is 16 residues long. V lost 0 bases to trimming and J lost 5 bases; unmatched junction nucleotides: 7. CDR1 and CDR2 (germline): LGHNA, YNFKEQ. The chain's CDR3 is CASSQDSGDSLDTQYF. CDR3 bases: TGTGCCAGCAGCCAAGATAGCGGGGATTCTCTAGATACGCAGTATTTT.

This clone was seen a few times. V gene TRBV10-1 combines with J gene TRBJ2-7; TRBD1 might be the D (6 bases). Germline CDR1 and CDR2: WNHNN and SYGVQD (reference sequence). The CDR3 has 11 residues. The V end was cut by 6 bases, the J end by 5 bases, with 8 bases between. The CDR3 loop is CASRAGDEQYF. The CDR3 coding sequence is TGCGCCAGCAGGGCAGGGGACGAGCAGTACTTC.